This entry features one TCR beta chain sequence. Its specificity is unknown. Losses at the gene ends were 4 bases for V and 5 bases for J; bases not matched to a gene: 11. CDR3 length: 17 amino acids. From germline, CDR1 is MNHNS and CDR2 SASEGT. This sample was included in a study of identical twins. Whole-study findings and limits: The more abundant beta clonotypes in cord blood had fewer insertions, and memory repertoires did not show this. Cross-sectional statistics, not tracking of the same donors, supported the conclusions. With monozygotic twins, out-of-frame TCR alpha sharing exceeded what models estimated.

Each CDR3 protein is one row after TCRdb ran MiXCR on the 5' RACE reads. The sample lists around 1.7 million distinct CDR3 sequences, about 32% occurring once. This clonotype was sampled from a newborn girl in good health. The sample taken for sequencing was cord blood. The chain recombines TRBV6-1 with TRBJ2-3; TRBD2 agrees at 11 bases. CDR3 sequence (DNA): TGTGCCAGCAGTGCCCAAGTAGCGGGAGGGCCGGGAGATACGCAGTATTTT. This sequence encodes CASSAQVAGGPGDTQYF.